A selection of T cell receptor beta chains follows, all from one sample in a study of tumor and adjacent non-tumor tissue in lung cancer. TCRdb reprocessed the multiplex PCR reads via MiXCR and lists one record per CDR3 protein. The sample has 110,000 or so distinct CDR3 sequences, about 65% seen once. Specimen: distant non-tumor lung tissue. These receptors all stem from a man in his sixties with non-small cell lung cancer. Each CDR3 is given with its conserved first and last residue. Fields, in order: D gene, J gene, V gene, clone size, CDR3 DNA, CDR3 protein. A D gene is named only where the DNA matches it firmly. Where a row states a size, it is once, few, many or the class of an expanded clone; other rows omit it.

D: -; J: TRBJ1-5; V: TRBV10-2; size: once; DNA: TGTGCCAGCATTGGGAACTACAATCAGCCCCAGCATTTT; CDR3: CASIGNYNQPQHF
D: -; J: TRBJ1-3; V: TRBV11-2; size: -; DNA: TGTGCCAGCAGCTCAGTCGCCGGTCGGGGAAACACCATATATTTT; CDR3: CASSSVAGRGNTIYF
D: -; J: TRBJ2-1; V: TRBV11-2; size: few; DNA: TGTGCCAGTAGCTATGCTTACAATGAGCAGTTCTTC; CDR3: CASSYAYNEQFF
D: TRBD1; J: TRBJ1-4; V: TRBV20-1; size: many; DNA: TGCAGTGGACAGGGGACTAATGAAAAACTGTTTTTT; CDR3: CSGQGTNEKLFF
D: -; J: TRBJ2-6; V: TRBV11-3; size: -; DNA: TGCGCCAGCACCCAACAGGGTTCTGGGGCCAACGTCCTGGCTTTC; CDR3: CASTQQGSGANVLAF
D: -; J: TRBJ2-7; V: TRBV30; size: few; DNA: TGTGCCTGGAGTGAGGCTAGTGATGAGCAGTACTTC; CDR3: CAWSEASDEQYF
D: -; J: TRBJ1-5; V: TRBV6-2/TRBV6-3; size: many; DNA: TGTGCCAGCAGTCCGGACAGCATCAATCAGCCCCAGCATTTT; CDR3: CASSPDSINQPQHF
D: -; J: TRBJ2-1; V: TRBV4-3; size: once; DNA: TGCGCCAGCAGCCTGAAACTGACCGGGACGAGCTCCTTCAATGAGCAGTTCTTC; CDR3: CASSLKLTGTSSFNEQFF
D: -; J: TRBJ2-2; V: TRBV12-3/TRBV12-4; size: -; DNA: TGTGCCAACAGTCTAAGTGGGAGACACACCGGGGAGCTGTTTTTT; CDR3: CANSLSGRHTGELFF
D: -; J: TRBJ1-5; V: TRBV12-3/TRBV12-4; size: -; DNA: TGTGCCAGCGGTTTCCATAGCTGGGGCAATCAGCCCCAGCATTTT; CDR3: CASGFHSWGNQPQHF
D: -; J: TRBJ2-3; V: TRBV10-2; size: -; DNA: TGCGCCAGTTTGACAGACTTATTCACTGATACGCTGTATTTT; CDR3: CASLTDLFTDTLYF
D: TRBD1; J: TRBJ1-3; V: TRBV20-1; size: -; DNA: TGCAATGCTAGGATGGACAGGGGAAGCGGCTCTGGAAACACCATATATTTT; CDR3: CNARMDRGSGSGNTIYF
D: -; J: TRBJ1-3; V: TRBV6-1; size: many; DNA: TGTGCCAGCAGTGAGCGGGAATACACCATATATTTT; CDR3: CASSEREYTIYF
D: TRBD1; J: TRBJ1-4; V: TRBV4-3; size: many; DNA: TGCGCCAGCAGCCGAGAGGGGGCGGTTAATGAAAAACTGTTTTTT; CDR3: CASSREGAVNEKLFF
D: -; J: TRBJ2-3; V: TRBV5-4; size: -; DNA: TGTGCCAGCATCTTGAATGCCGGGGATAGCACAGATACGCAGTATTTT; CDR3: CASILNAGDSTDTQYF
D: -; J: TRBJ2-3; V: TRBV5-4; size: many; DNA: TGTGCCAGCAGCTTGCCGTCGGGCGCAGATACGCAGTATTTT; CDR3: CASSLPSGADTQYF
D: TRBD2; J: TRBJ2-7; V: TRBV5-4; size: -; DNA: TGTGCCGGCAGCTTTCCGTGGACTAGCGGGAGTGACCACGAGCAGTACTTC; CDR3: CAGSFPWTSGSDHEQYF
D: TRBD1; J: TRBJ2-7; V: TRBV28; size: few; DNA: TGTGCCAGCAGTCGACAGGGGGTCCCCTACGAGCAGTACTTC; CDR3: CASSRQGVPYEQYF
D: TRBD2; J: TRBJ2-2; V: TRBV29-1; size: -; DNA: TGTAGCGTGGAGGGACTAGCGGGAACCGGGGAGCTGTTTTTT; CDR3: CSVEGLAGTGELFF
D: -; J: TRBJ2-7; V: TRBV6-5; size: -; DNA: TGTGCCGGCAGTAGTCAGGGAGAGCAGTACTTC; CDR3: CAGSSQGEQYF
D: -; J: TRBJ1-3; V: TRBV11-3; size: medium-sized; DNA: TGTGCCAGCAGCTTGCGTAACTCTGGAAACACCATATATTTT; CDR3: CASSLRNSGNTIYF
D: -; J: TRBJ2-7; V: TRBV20-1; size: -; DNA: TGCAGTGTTAGAGATCTCTTGGATCACTCCTACGAGCAGTACTTC; CDR3: CSVRDLLDHSYEQYF
D: -; J: TRBJ1-2; V: TRBV12-3/TRBV12-4; size: -; DNA: TGTGCCAGCGGCGATCCTATCTATGGCCACACCTTC; CDR3: CASGDPIYGHTF
D: -; J: TRBJ2-1; V: TRBV28; size: many; DNA: TGTGCCAGCAGTCCCTGGGGTGATGAGCAGTTCTTC; CDR3: CASSPWGDEQFF
D: -; J: TRBJ2-7; V: TRBV5-6; size: -; DNA: TGTGCCAGCAGCCTGAGGTTTAGCGGCTCGTACGAGCAGTACTTC; CDR3: CASSLRFSGSYEQYF
D: -; J: TRBJ1-3; V: TRBV5-5; size: many; DNA: TGTGCCAGCAGCTTGGTTGGCGGGAGGCAATCTGGAAACACCATATATTTT; CDR3: CASSLVGGRQSGNTIYF
D: -; J: TRBJ2-5; V: TRBV11-3; size: -; DNA: TGTGCCAGTAGCTTAGGTTTTTCAACAACCCAGTACTTC; CDR3: CASSLGFSTTQYF
D: -; J: TRBJ1-6; V: TRBV12-3/TRBV12-4; size: many; DNA: TGTGCCAGCAGTACCAGAGGGGAGGGGAATTCACCCCTCCACTTT; CDR3: CASSTRGEGNSPLHF
D: TRBD2; J: TRBJ2-1; V: TRBV5-1; size: many; DNA: TGCGCCAGCAGCTTGGGGGAACTAGCGGGAGGACACAATGAGCAGTTCTTC; CDR3: CASSLGELAGGHNEQFF
D: -; J: TRBJ2-7; V: TRBV5-1; size: -; DNA: TGCGCCAGCAGCCCGGGACATGATACCCTCTATGGGCAGTACTTC; CDR3: CASSPGHDTLYGQYF
D: -; J: TRBJ2-5; V: TRBV20-1; size: many; DNA: TGCAGTGCTAGACCCAGGGCGGAGACCCAGTACTTC; CDR3: CSARPRAETQYF
D: -; J: TRBJ1-5; V: TRBV12-3/TRBV12-4; size: few; DNA: TGTGCCAGCAGTTCGGCCGGAGCCAGCAATCAGCCCCAGCATTTT; CDR3: CASSSAGASNQPQHF